This T cell receptor (beta chain) originates from a study of T cell responses to AZD1222 COVID-19 vaccine. Produced via immunoSEQ multiplex PCR; TCRdb's table is partial and in-frame only. The repertoire holds 120,000 or so clones, with 88% as singletons. In regard to this clone: As yet, its antigen is unknown.

Pooling covered second doses at about 4 or about 12 weeks. This CDR3 is 14 amino acids long. V was pared by 6 bases and J by 4 bases, with 4 bases of the junction left unmatched. Per germline, CDR1 MDHEN and CDR2 SYDVKM. The study's findings and limits: The reported proportion of spike-specific TCRs targeting unmutated variant regions was nearly half. Females made up more of the donors, who were largely white British, and clonal diversity may have come out too low.

This chain connects TRBV28 to TRBJ2-7; 12 positions match TRBD2. This clonotype was sampled from an adult who received the AZD1222 COVID-19 vaccine. The sample in question was peripheral blood, obtained 28 days after the second AZD1222 dose. The CDR3 here is CASRTGLAGYEQYF. DNA for the CDR3: TGTGCCAGCAGAACGGGACTAGCGGGTTACGAGCAGTACTTC.